This is a list of T cell receptor beta chains from one sample in a study of cytomegalovirus exposure and HLA in healthy donors. Profiled with immunoSEQ multiplex PCR; TCRdb holds only in-frame clones, not every one. The sample lists about 130,000 clones, 83% occurring once. Material for sequencing was PBMCs. These receptor sequences come from a girl aged 2 to 9 in good health and CMV-seronegative. Each CDR3 is given with its conserved first and last residue. Fields, in order: CDR3 protein, CDR3 DNA, J gene, D gene, V gene. A D gene is named only where the DNA matches it firmly.

CASSTGTSGYEQYF | TGTGCCAGCAGTACCGGGACTAGCGGCTACGAGCAGTACTTC | TRBJ2-7 | TRBD2 | TRBV6-6
CASSQDRAGGPQETQYF | TGCGCCAGCAGCCAAGATCGTGCGGGGGGACCTCAAGAGACCCAGTACTTC | TRBJ2-5 | TRBD2 | TRBV4-3
CAVRDREWSGVYNEQFF | TGTGCCGTCAGGGACAGGGAATGGAGTGGGGTCTACAATGAGCAGTTCTTC | TRBJ2-1 | TRBD1 | TRBV30
CASSYSRDRADTQYF | TGTGCCAGCAGTTACTCCCGGGACAGGGCAGATACGCAGTATTTT | TRBJ2-3 | TRBD1 | TRBV6-6
CASSIDVSGNTIYF | TGTGCCAGTAGTATAGACGTCTCTGGAAACACCATATATTTT | TRBJ1-3 | NA | TRBV19
CASSLQGYNEQFF | TGTGCCAGCAGCTTACAGGGCTACAATGAGCAGTTCTTC | TRBJ2-1 | NA | TRBV5-6
CASQEVGREQYF | TGTGCCAGCCAAGAGGTGGGGCGCGAGCAGTACTTC | TRBJ2-7 | NA | TRBV25-1
CASSQGEGSSYEQYF | TGCGCCAGCAGCCAAGGGGAGGGGTCGTCCTACGAGCAGTACTTC | TRBJ2-7 | TRBD2 | TRBV4-3
CSDLWGLAGEGEQFF | TGCAGCGACCTCTGGGGACTAGCGGGAGAAGGGGAGCAGTTCTTC | TRBJ2-1 | TRBD2 | TRBV29-1
CATSRANANTDTQYF | TGTGCCACCAGCAGAGCCAACGCGAACACAGATACGCAGTATTTT | TRBJ2-3 | NA | TRBV15
CASSYSSGQGSYEQYF | TGTGCCAGCAGTTACTCTTCGGGACAGGGGAGTTACGAGCAGTACTTC | TRBJ2-7 | TRBD1 | TRBV6-5
CASSLVGLAGVGSYEQYF | TGTGCCAGCAGCTTAGTGGGACTAGCGGGAGTGGGGTCCTACGAGCAGTACTTC | TRBJ2-7 | TRBD2 | TRBV7-8